This entry is about one TCR beta chain. The antigen is unknown. TCRdb keeps only in-frame clones here, not all; method: immunoSEQ multiplex PCR. The sample comprises roughly 150,000 clones, around nine tenths of which are singletons, and approximately 10% rests with the top ten. The CDR3 has 13 amino acids. Germline CDR1 reads MNHNS; CDR2 reads SASEGT. V gave up 7 bases and J gave up 2 bases, with 12 bases separating them. This record belongs to a study of cytomegalovirus exposure and HLA in healthy donors. Points from the study as a whole: According to reports, the classifier identified cytomegalovirus status with high specificity and sensitivity. In vitro checks showed that three CMV-associated chains really do target CMV antigens. Within the 120 or so validation repertoires, first-cohort TCR clusters tended to co-occur, according to a later analysis.

Material: PBMCs. The chain couples TRBV6-1 to TRBJ2-7, with TRBD2 as a possible D gene (5 bases). The clonotype was recovered from a woman between 18 and 30 years old in good health and CMV-seropositive. The CDR3 is CASTWTPPYEQYF. CDR3 nucleotides: TGTGCCAGCACCTGGACTCCTCCCTACGAGCAGTACTTC.